The next 24 T cell receptor beta chains were all read from a single sample in a study of draining lymph node invasion in breast cancer. Sorting for CD4+ CD45RA- CD25high cells yielded memory regulatory T cells. MiXCR, run by TCRdb on the bulk RNA-seq reads, gives a single entry per CDR3 protein. This table has around 1,200 distinct CDR3 sequences, 61% appearing once. Sequencing was done on a sample of sorted memory Tregs from a lymph node. The source of these receptors is a female donor with luminal breast cancer.

The chain links TRBV9 to TRBJ1-1; D might be TRBD1 (5 bases). The germline gives CDR1 SGDLS, CDR2 YYNGEE. V gave up 0 bases and J gave up 5 bases, with 35 bases separating them. This CDR3 region has 22 residues. The CDR3 spells CASSVVIDQGRPLSRGKTEAFF. For the CDR3, the DNA is TGTGCCAGCAGCGTAGTGATTGATCAGGGCAGGCCCCTGTCCCGGGGGAAGACTGAAGCTTTCTTT.

The J gene is TRBJ2-2, the V gene TRBV7-9; D gene uncertain. The CDR3 length is 12 residues. The V end lost 4 bases, the J end lost 5 bases, and 5 bases lay between the germline ends. Germline CDR1 and CDR2: SEHNR and FQNEAQ (reference sequence). The chain's CDR3 is CASSYNTGELFF. In nucleotides, the CDR3 is TGTGCCAGCAGCTACAATACCGGGGAGCTGTTTTTT.

Regarding this clonotype: One junction end does not reproduce the germline sequence, and a read error may be involved. The chain carries TRBV6-1 and TRBJ1-5, with a possible D match to TRBD1 (5 bases). Germline V gene data show CDR1 as MNHNS and CDR2 as SASEGT. The CDR3 is 15 amino acids. For the CDR3, the DNA is TGTGCCAGCAGTGTCCAGGGATTTAGCAATCAGCCCCGGCATTTT. Its protein product is CASSVQGFSNQPRHF.

The chain has TRBV10-2 and TRBJ1-3, with 7 bases fitting TRBD1. This CDR3 is 21 amino acids long. V dropped 0 bases and J dropped 3; count of bases not matched to a gene: 20. The germline gives CDR1 WSHSY, CDR2 SAAADI. DNA for the CDR3: TGCGCCAGCAGTGAGTCGAATCTAGGGAGACACAGGGGTAAGAGTGGAAACACCATATATTTT. As protein: CASSESNLGRHRGKSGNTIYF.

The CDR3 DNA sequence: TGTGCCAGCACTACGGGACTAGCGGGGTCCTACGAGCAGTACGTC. Translation: CASTTGLAGSYEQYV. The chain recombines TRBV28 with TRBJ2-7, with 13 positions matching TRBD2. The V gene's germline CDR1 is MDHEN and CDR2 SYDVKM. CDR3 length: 15 residues. V was pared by 7 bases and J by 1 base, with 4 bases of the junction left unmatched.

V gene TRBV23-1 combines with J gene TRBJ2-7; D ambiguous. TRBV23-1 has ORF status, its function being uncertain. The CDR3 sequence is 11 residues long. V lost 0 bases and J 7 bases, leaving 4 bases between the germline ends. The CDR3 region has the DNA TGCGCCAGCAGTCAATCGTTGGAGCAGTACGTC. Translation gives CASSQSLEQYV.

This clonotype was counted once. CDR3 sequence reads: CASSSRPAGGVTGELFF. The CDR3 nucleotides are TGTGCCAGCAGTTCGCGCCCGGCAGGGGGCGTCACCGGGGAGCTGTTTTTT. The chain couples TRBV27 to TRBJ2-2; TRBD1 matches at 8 bases. Germline CDR1 reads MNHEY; CDR2 reads SMNVEV (reference sequence). Losses at the gene ends were 4 bases for V and 4 bases for J; bases not matched to a gene: 11. The CDR3 runs 17 residues.

The chain recombines TRBV3-1 with TRBJ2-7; tentatively, D is TRBD1 or TRBD2 (6 bases each). The V end lost 1 base, the J end lost 3 bases, and 10 bases lay between the germline ends. Germline assignment: CDR1 LGHDT and CDR2 YNNKEL (reference sequence). The length of the CDR3 is 14 residues. In nucleotides, the CDR3 is TGTGCCAGCAGCCAAGTAGGGGGACTCTACGAGCAGTACTTC. It is translated as CASSQVGGLYEQYF.

This clonotype was observed a few times. This chain joins TRBV10-3 and TRBJ1-5; D is unresolved. Trimming took off 5 bases at V and 3 bases at J, with 8 bases between the two ends. The CDR3 length is 13 residues. CDR1 is ENHRY and CDR2 is SYGVKD in the germline V gene. This chain's CDR3 is CAISTIDNQPQHF. The DNA for the CDR3 is TGTGCCATCAGTACGATAGACAATCAGCCCCAGCATTTT.

V is TRBV5-6 and J is TRBJ1-5; 9 bases are a match to TRBD1. Germline values: CDR1 SGHDT, CDR2 YYEEEE. Trimming cost V 3 bases and J 6 bases; bases outside gene matches: 4. The CDR3 is 14 amino acids. CDR3 amino acids: CASSSRQGGQPQHF. CDR3 nucleotide sequence: TGTGCCAGCAGCTCCAGACAGGGGGGTCAGCCCCAGCATTTT.

The chain carries TRBV9 and TRBJ2-5; 16 bases are shared with TRBD2. The junction had 8 bases not matched to a gene; V was cut back by 4 bases and J by 5 bases. This CDR3 has 17 residues. CDR1 and CDR2 (germline): SGDLS, YYNGEE. In DNA, the CDR3 is TGTGCCAGCAGCTTCGGGACTAGCGGGGGGGCCCAGGAGACCCAGTACTTC. As protein: CASSFGTSGGAQETQYF.

The chain is built from TRBV3-1 and TRBJ2-5; 8 positions match TRBD2. From germline, CDR1 is LGHDT and CDR2 YNNKEL (reference sequence). J was trimmed by 7 bases and V by 2 bases; bases with no gene match: 15. This CDR3 contains 17 residues. The CDR3 nucleotides read TGTGCCAGCAGCCAACCGGTATTAGCGGGGACCTCAGGGACCCAGTACTTC. Amino acids: CASSQPVLAGTSGTQYF.

The chain recombines TRBV19 with TRBJ2-5; D remains unclear. In germline, CDR1 is LNHDA, CDR2 SQIVND (reference sequence). The V gene lost 6 bases and the J gene lost 5 bases, with 13 bases spanning the gap. This CDR3 comprises 13 residues. CDR3 DNA sequence: TGTGCCAGTAGACCAACAGCGATGGAGACCCAGTACTTC. It yields the protein CASRPTAMETQYF.

The chain is built from TRBV3-1 and TRBJ2-5; 9 bases align to TRBD1. Per germline, CDR1 LGHDT and CDR2 YNNKEL (reference sequence). The ends lost 3 bases at V and 5 bases at J; junction bases unmatched: 10. This CDR3 comprises 16 residues. CDR3 nucleotide sequence: TGTGCCAGCAGCCATGCTACCGGGACAGGGCGGGAGACCCAGTACTTC. Its translation: CASSHATGTGRETQYF.

The J gene is TRBJ1-1, the V gene TRBV9; possible D gene TRBD1, 5 bases. This CDR3 has 22 amino acids. Germline CDR1 and CDR2: SGDLS and YYNGEE. Trimming pared 0 bases from V and 5 bases from J, leaving 35 bases between. CDR3 loop: CASSVVIYQGRPLSRGKTEAFF. In nucleotides, the CDR3 is TGTGCCAGCAGCGTAGTGATTTATCAGGGCAGGCCCCTGTCCCGGGGGAAGACTGAAGCTTTCTTT.

The chain has TRBV7-6 and TRBJ1-1; D remains unclear. V dropped 5 bases and J dropped 6 bases, with 13 bases sitting between them. Looked up from germline, CDR1 is SGHVS and CDR2 is FNYEAQ. The CDR3 runs to 13 residues. The CDR3 bases are TGTGCCAGCAGCCCCCGCTCGCTGTCTGAAGCTTTCTTT. Protein product: CASSPRSLSEAFF.

The chain carries TRBV28 and TRBJ1-2; no reliable D call. The CDR3 consists of 12 residues. Germline V CDR1 and CDR2: MDHEN, SYDVKM. V shed 5 bases and J shed 4 bases, with 8 bases lying between them. This CDR3 reads CASSRLSYGYTF. CDR3 in DNA: TGTGCCAGCAGTCGGTTATCCTATGGCTACACCTTC.

Regarding this clonotype: This may be a read error: a much more frequent sequence differs by one nucleotide. This chain uses TRBV19 with TRBJ1-2; the match to TRBD1 covers 9 bases. The CDR3 is 15 amino acids. The V and J ends lost 7 bases and 7 bases, in that order; junction bases with no gene match: 13. The germline gives CDR1 LNHDA, CDR2 SQIVND (reference sequence). The CDR3 sequence is CASTSIGQGRGGYTF. In nucleotides, the CDR3 is TGTGCCAGTACCTCCATCGGACAGGGGAGAGGTGGCTACACCTTC.

The V call is TRBV28, the J call TRBJ1-5; possible D gene TRBD1, 5 bases. The V gene lost 5 bases and the J gene lost 5 bases, with 10 bases spanning the gap. CDR1 is MDHEN, CDR2 SYDVKM, per germline. The CDR3 loop spans 13 amino acids. Here the CDR3 DNA reads TGTGCCAGCAGTGGGGGACTGGATCAGCCCCAGCATTTT. This codes for CASSGGLDQPQHF.

This clonotype came up a few times. The V call is TRBV4-1, the J call TRBJ1-6, with unresolved D. Per the germline V gene, CDR1 is MGHRA and CDR2 is YSYEKL. V was trimmed by 0 bases and J by 9 bases, leaving 12 bases between them. This CDR3 contains 15 residues. The chain's CDR3 is CASSQDIIEGSPLHF. The CDR3 coding sequence is TGCGCCAGCAGCCAAGATATTATTGAGGGTTCACCCCTCCACTTT.

V gene TRBV5-1 combines with J gene TRBJ2-7, with D hard to call. The CDR3 contains 13 residues. CDR1 and CDR2 (germline): SGHRS, YFSETQ. With 3 bases removed from V and 7 bases from J, the gap between germline ends came to 14 bases. The CDR3 region is CASSCGPPREQYV. The CDR3 region has the DNA TGCGCCAGCAGCTGCGGCCCTCCTCGGGAGCAGTACGTC.

The CDR3 here is CATSRDLVNTEAFF. DNA for the CDR3: TGTGCCACCAGCAGAGATCTGGTGAACACTGAAGCTTTCTTT. The chain combines TRBV15 with TRBJ1-1; D is unclear. CDR1 LNHNV and CDR2 YYDKDF come from the germline V gene (reference sequence). Between the trimmed V and J ends, which lost 0 bases and 0 bases, there was a span of 5 bases. The CDR3 is 14 residues long.

The chain joins TRBV7-2 to TRBJ2-3, with D possibly TRBD2 on 6 matching bases. This CDR3 is 15 amino acids long. Trimming stripped 5 bases from V and 2 bases from J, with 14 bases between. The germline V gene has CDR1 SGHTA and CDR2 FQGNSA. This CDR3 is CASSRRLADTDTQYF. Written as DNA, the CDR3 is TGTGCCAGCAGCCGGAGGTTAGCGGACACAGATACGCAGTATTTT.

The V gene is TRBV5-1, the J gene TRBJ2-3; 11 positions match TRBD2. The CDR3 length is 15 residues. Germline CDR1 is SGHRS and CDR2 is YFSETQ. Unmatched junction bases numbered 0, after V lost 2 bases and J lost 1 base. This chain's CDR3 is CASSFSGGGTDTQYF. CDR3 nucleotide sequence: TGCGCCAGCAGCTTTAGCGGGGGGGGCACAGATACGCAGTATTTT.